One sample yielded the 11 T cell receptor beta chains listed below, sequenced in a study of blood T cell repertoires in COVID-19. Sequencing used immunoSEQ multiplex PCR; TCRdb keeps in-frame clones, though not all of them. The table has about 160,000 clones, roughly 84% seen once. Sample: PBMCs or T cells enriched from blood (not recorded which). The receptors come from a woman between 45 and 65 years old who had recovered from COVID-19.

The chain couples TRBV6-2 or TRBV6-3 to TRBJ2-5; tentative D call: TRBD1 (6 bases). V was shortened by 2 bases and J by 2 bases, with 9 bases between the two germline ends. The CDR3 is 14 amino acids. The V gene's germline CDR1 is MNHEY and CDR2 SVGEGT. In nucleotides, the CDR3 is TGTGCCAGCAGTTACGGGGGCTCACAAGAGACCCAGTACTTC. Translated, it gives CASSYGGSQETQYF.

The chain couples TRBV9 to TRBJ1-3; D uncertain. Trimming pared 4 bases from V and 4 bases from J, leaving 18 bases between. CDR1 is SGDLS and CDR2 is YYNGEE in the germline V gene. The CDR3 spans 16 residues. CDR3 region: CASSPREGMAGNTIYF. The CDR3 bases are TGTGCCAGCAGCCCCCGCGAGGGAATGGCCGGAAACACCATATATTTT.

CDR3 loop: CASLRTSGLYNEQFF. The CDR3 DNA reads as TGTGCCAGCCTGAGGACTAGCGGACTTTACAATGAGCAGTTCTTC. The V call is TRBV28, the J call TRBJ2-1; TRBD2 agrees at 10 bases. In germline, CDR1 is MDHEN, CDR2 SYDVKM. J lost 4 bases, V lost 8 bases, and 8 bases had no gene match. CDR3 length: 15 amino acids.

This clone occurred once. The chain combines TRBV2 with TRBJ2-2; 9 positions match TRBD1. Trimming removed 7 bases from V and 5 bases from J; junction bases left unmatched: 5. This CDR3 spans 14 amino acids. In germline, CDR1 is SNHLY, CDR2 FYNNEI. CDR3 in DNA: TGTGCCAGCATTAGTGACAGGGGGACCGGGGAGCTGTTTTTT. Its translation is CASISDRGTGELFF.

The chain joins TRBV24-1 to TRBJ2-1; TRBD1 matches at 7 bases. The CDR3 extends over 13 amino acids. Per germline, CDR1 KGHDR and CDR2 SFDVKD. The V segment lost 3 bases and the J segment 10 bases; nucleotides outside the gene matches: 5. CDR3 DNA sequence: TGTGCCACCAGTGATCCGGACAGGCAAGAGCAGTTCTTC. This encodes CATSDPDRQEQFF.

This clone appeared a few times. The CDR3 reads CASSEQSNQPQHF. Written as DNA, the CDR3 is TGTGCCAGCAGTGAACAGAGCAATCAGCCCCAGCATTTT. V gene TRBV6-1 combines with J gene TRBJ1-5; no clear D. V was pared by 2 bases and J by 1 base, with 3 bases between. Germline V gene sequence: CDR1 MNHNS, CDR2 SASEGT. This CDR3 has 13 residues.

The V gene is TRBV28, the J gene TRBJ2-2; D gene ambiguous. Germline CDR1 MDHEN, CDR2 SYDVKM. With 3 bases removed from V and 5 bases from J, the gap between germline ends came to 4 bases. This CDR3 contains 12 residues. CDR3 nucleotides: TGTGCCAGCAGTTTCGGGACCGGGGAGCTGTTTTTT. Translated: CASSFGTGELFF.

The CDR3 protein is CASSRGAGGETQYF. The CDR3 DNA follows: TGTGCCAGCAGCCGTGGCGCGGGGGGAGAGACCCAGTACTTC. The rearrangement uses TRBV11-2 and TRBJ2-5; TRBD2 matches at 8 bases. This CDR3 spans 14 amino acids. V lost 5 bases, J lost 4 bases, and 6 bases stayed unmatched. Germline CDR1 reads SGHAT; CDR2 reads FQNNGV.

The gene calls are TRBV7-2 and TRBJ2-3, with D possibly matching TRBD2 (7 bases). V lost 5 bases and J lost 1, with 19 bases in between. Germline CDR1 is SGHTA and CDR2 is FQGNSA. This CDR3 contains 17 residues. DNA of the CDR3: TGTGCCAGCAGCCGCGGGGTAGGGGGAGGGGGCACAGATACGCAGTATTTT. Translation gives CASSRGVGGGGTDTQYF. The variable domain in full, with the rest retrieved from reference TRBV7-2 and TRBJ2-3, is GAGVSQSPSNKVTEKGKDVELRCDPISGHTALYWYRQSLGQGLEFLIYFQGNSAPDKSGLPSDRFSAERTGGSVSTLTIQRTQQEDSAVYLCASSRGVGGGGTDTQYFGPGTRLTVL.

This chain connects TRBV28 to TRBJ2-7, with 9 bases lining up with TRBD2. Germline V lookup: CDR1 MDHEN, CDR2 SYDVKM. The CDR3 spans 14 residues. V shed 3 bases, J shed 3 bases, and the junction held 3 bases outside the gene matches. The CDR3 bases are TGTGCCAGCAGTTTGAGACTAGCGGACTACGAGCAGTACTTC. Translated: CASSLRLADYEQYF.

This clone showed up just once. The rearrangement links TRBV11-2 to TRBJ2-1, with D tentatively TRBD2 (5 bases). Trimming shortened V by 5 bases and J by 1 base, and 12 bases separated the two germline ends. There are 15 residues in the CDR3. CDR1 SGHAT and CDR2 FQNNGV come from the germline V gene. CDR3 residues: CASSARLSSYNEQFF. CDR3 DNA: TGTGCCAGCAGCGCCCGACTAAGTTCCTACAATGAGCAGTTCTTC. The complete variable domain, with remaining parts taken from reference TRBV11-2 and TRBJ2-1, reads EAGVAQSPRYKIIEKRQSVAFWCNPISGHATLYWYQQILGQGPKLLIQFQNNGVVDDSQLPKDRFSAERLKGVDSTLKIQPAKLEDSAVYLCASSARLSSYNEQFFGPGTRLTVL.